The present TCR beta chain was sequenced within a study of shared clonotypes between healthy human individuals (dated by TCRdb to 2019 to 2021). For context, the study as a whole: A few men and two women, aged 18 to 49 years, made up the cohort. The study deeply sequenced blood TCR repertoires of several healthy adults to estimate repertoire size and the extent of clonotype sharing between individuals. Libraries were prepared and TCR repertoires were sequenced by different laboratories using diverse techniques, in order to increase sequencing depth and limit assay-specific biases. Per donor, leukapheresis produced somewhere between about 0.85 and 10 billion PBMCs. General study outcomes and caveats: Pairwise subsampling indicated that sequencing depth was expected to affect the degree of clonotype sharing among donors. The small number of donors limited the genetic and exposure-history diversity represented. Only blood was sampled, and tissue TCR repertoires likely differ from those in blood.

TCR CDR3 regions were amplified from genomic DNA by multiplex PCR using the deep immunoSEQ assay. Genomic DNA extracted from each cell subset was distributed evenly over all wells of several immunoSEQ 96-well plates, and each plate served as one replicate. For unsorted PBMC, approximately 0.3 ug of genomic DNA, equivalent to around 30,000 T cell genomes, went into each replicate PCR. Unsorted PBMC genomic DNA was sequenced across ten immunoSEQ deep assay plates. Purified libraries were quantified with a Qubit 3.0 fluorometer, sized on a Bioanalyzer 2100, and re-quantified with the KAPA Library Quantification kit. A separate single-read 150-cycle Illumina NextSeq 550 flow cell was used to sequence each immunoSEQ 96-well plate. For the original study's pipeline: Because only junctional sequences without quality scores were contained in the immunoSEQ output, filtering matching that applied to full-length reads could not be performed. Sequences were annotated with PyIR, a Python wrapper for IgBLAST v1.9, using IMGT germline references to assign V/J genes and CDR3. Reads were removed for weak V/J assignments (E-value above 1e-6), missing CDR3, stop codons, out-of-frame junctions, or ambiguous translated residues. V3J clonotypes were defined as sequences sharing an identical inferred V gene, J gene, and CDR3 amino acid sequence. To compute the percentage overlap between repertoires, the number of shared unique clonotypes was divided by the size of the smaller repertoire. Three approaches were used to assess repertoire richness: RTK rarefaction, the Chao1 estimator, and Recon v2.1 estimates of unobserved clonotypes. The source is immuneACCESS, and TCRdb retained only in-frame sequences with V and J called. Part of the clones is not carried over; for the studies checked, unresolved V genes explain less than half of this, and the remainder is unexplained. V and J calls and clone size are as listed in that table; D and trimming were resolved from the DNA. The sample has about 490,000 clones on record, around 80% of them singletons. 12% of the sample is held by the ten biggest clonotypes.

The CDR3 starts with the cysteine, ends with the phenylalanine, and has 14 residues. Of all the DNA, just the CDR3 is kept, 42 bases in frame from base 1. CDR1 and CDR2, looked up from the germline V gene, are SGDLS and YYNGEE. Cut back by 2 bases and 1 base, the V and J ends lie 9 bases apart. There are many counts of this clone. What antigen it recognizes has not been identified. Base qualities are not provided; no much larger clone lies one nucleotide away. Other DNA sequences in the sample encode the same CDR3. Donors were healthy HIV-negative adults with no recently reported acute infections or vaccinations. Only Caucasian adults living in Nashville, Tennessee, USA were represented among the donors. In the unsorted samples, approximately 85 million PBMCs were counted, and genomic DNA was extracted using the QIAamp DNA Blood Mini kit. Blood was collected by leukapheresis, and PBMCs were isolated by Ficoll-Histopaque density gradient centrifugation and then cryopreserved in liquid nitrogen vapor phase.

This sequence originates from a woman aged 40 to 50 in good health. Some clones in this sample may be carry-over from other donors' samples. What was sequenced was PBMCs. Recombination joined TRBV9 with TRBJ2-5, with a weak D call of TRBD1 (5 bases match). For the CDR3, the sequence is CASSVDRTQETQYF. At the DNA level, the sequence is TGTGCCAGCAGCGTCGACAGAACCCAAGAGACCCAGTACTTC.